A selection of T cell receptor beta chains follows, all from one sample in a study of cytomegalovirus exposure and HLA in healthy donors. Profiled with immunoSEQ multiplex PCR; TCRdb holds only in-frame clones, not every one. This table has under 75,000 clones, roughly 92% appearing once. The specimen sequenced was PBMCs. The origin of the receptors is a young man in good health and CMV-seropositive. CDR3s include the opening cysteine and the closing phenylalanine or tryptophan. Fields, in order: J gene, V gene, D gene, CDR3 protein. A D gene is named only where the DNA matches it firmly.

J: TRBJ2-7
V: TRBV6-1
D: .
CDR3: CASSPEAGKPYEQYF

J: TRBJ1-5
V: TRBV7-8
D: .
CDR3: CASSPPGGGFGNQPQHF

J: TRBJ1-1
V: TRBV28
D: .
CDR3: CASSYTPRAGLHTEAFF

J: TRBJ1-2
V: TRBV27
D: .
CDR3: CASSFAGQYGYTF

J: TRBJ1-1
V: TRBV27
D: .
CDR3: CASRPIISSGTEAFF

J: TRBJ1-4
V: TRBV27
D: TRBD1
CDR3: CASSTAGQGGEKLFF

J: TRBJ2-7
V: TRBV7-3
D: .
CDR3: CASSLSGQSYEQYF

J: TRBJ2-7
V: TRBV5-1
D: TRBD1
CDR3: CASSLALGQAYEQYF

J: TRBJ2-7
V: TRBV14
D: .
CDR3: CASSVTGSYEQYF

J: TRBJ2-1
V: TRBV27
D: TRBD2
CDR3: CASSPLGGGNEQFF

J: TRBJ2-7
V: TRBV7-2
D: TRBD2
CDR3: CASSFGLAGGPTYEQYF

J: TRBJ2-7
V: TRBV27
D: TRBD2
CDR3: CASSWASGTYEQYF

J: TRBJ1-5
V: TRBV6-1
D: TRBD1
CDR3: CASSETGGYNQPQHF

J: TRBJ1-1
V: TRBV7-9
D: TRBD1
CDR3: CASDPTGGLTEAFF

J: TRBJ2-1
V: TRBV27
D: .
CDR3: CASSLFRGYEQFF

J: TRBJ1-1
V: TRBV7-9
D: .
CDR3: CASSASEGTVTEAFF

J: TRBJ2-1
V: TRBV7-3
D: .
CDR3: CASSYGRGNEQFF

J: TRBJ2-7
V: TRBV25-1
D: .
CDR3: CASAGTGTYEQYF

J: TRBJ1-2
V: TRBV19
D: TRBD1
CDR3: CASSIKDRSQDYTF

J: TRBJ1-2
V: TRBV9
D: TRBD1
CDR3: CASSDRDRRANYGYTF

J: TRBJ2-1
V: TRBV27
D: TRBD2
CDR3: CASSLRYWGLAESSYNEQFF

J: TRBJ1-1
V: TRBV29-1
D: .
CDR3: CSVRVNTEAFF

J: TRBJ1-5
V: TRBV6-5
D: .
CDR3: CASTEGGGDGPQHF

J: TRBJ2-1
V: TRBV6-9
D: TRBD2
CDR3: CASTLLGAGDSNEQFF

J: TRBJ2-1
V: TRBV29-1
D: .
CDR3: CSSKGGNEQFF